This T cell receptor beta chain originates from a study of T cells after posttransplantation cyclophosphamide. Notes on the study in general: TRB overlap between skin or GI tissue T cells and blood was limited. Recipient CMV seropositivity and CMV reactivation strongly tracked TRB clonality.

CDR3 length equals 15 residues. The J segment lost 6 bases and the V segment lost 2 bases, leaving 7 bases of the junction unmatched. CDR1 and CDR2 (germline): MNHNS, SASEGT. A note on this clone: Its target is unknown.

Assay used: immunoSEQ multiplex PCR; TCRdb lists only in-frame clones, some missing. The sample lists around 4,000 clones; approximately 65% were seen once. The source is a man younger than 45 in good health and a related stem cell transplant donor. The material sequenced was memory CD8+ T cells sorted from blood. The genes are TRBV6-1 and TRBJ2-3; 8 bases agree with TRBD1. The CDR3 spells CASSELDRASDTQYF. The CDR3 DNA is TGTGCCAGCAGTGAATTGGACAGGGCCTCGGATACGCAGTATTTT.